The 22 T cell receptor beta chains presented below share a single source sample, sequenced in a study of T cells after yellow fever vaccination. TCRdb analysed the 5' RACE reads with MiXCR anew, one entry per CDR3 protein. The data contain approximately 600,000 distinct CDR3 sequences, approximately 13% of them singletons. This material consisted of PBMCs, taken on the day of the yellow fever booster vaccination. The receptors shown here come from a man younger than 40 who received the YFV17D yellow fever vaccine.

CDR3 DNA: TGTGCCAGCAGTTTCCACGATACCGGGACCAATGAGCAGTTCTTC. Its protein product is CASSFHDTGTNEQFF. V gene TRBV6-2 or TRBV6-3 combines with J gene TRBJ2-1; the D call may be TRBD1 or TRBD2 (5 bases each). Looked up from germline, CDR1 is MNHEY and CDR2 is SVGEGT. Trimming took 4 bases from V and 6 from J, leaving 16 bases between them. The CDR3 spans 15 residues.

The chain links TRBV10-3 to TRBJ2-7; unclear D gene. This CDR3 is built from 12 residues. The germline gives CDR1 ENHRY, CDR2 SYGVKD. V was cut by 1 base and J by 5 bases, with 6 bases left in between. In DNA form, the CDR3 reads TGTGCCATCAGTGAGTACCGGGACGAGCAGTACTTC. It is translated as CAISEYRDEQYF.

The chain is built from TRBV5-1 and TRBJ2-5; 10 nucleotides match TRBD2. This CDR3 contains 14 residues. Germline V gene sequence: CDR1 SGHRS, CDR2 YFSETQ. With V trimmed by 9 bases and J by 2 bases, 7 bases remained unmatched. The CDR3 loop reads CATRTSGKQETQYF. The DNA for the CDR3 is TGCGCCACCCGGACTAGCGGAAAGCAAGAGACCCAGTACTTC.

J is TRBJ2-6 and V is TRBV19; TRBD1 matches 11 bases. The CDR3 contains 17 residues. Trimming took 6 bases from V and 4 from J; bases not matched to a gene: 8. Germline V lookup: CDR1 LNHDA, CDR2 SQIVND (reference sequence). CDR3 sequence (DNA): TGTGCCAGTAGGCCCGGGACAGGGGGATCGGGGGCCAACGTCCTGACTTTC. It codes for CASRPGTGGSGANVLTF.

This clonotype was seen a few times. This chain uses TRBV5-1 with TRBJ2-7; 12 bases are a match to TRBD1. The germline gives CDR1 SGHRS, CDR2 YFSETQ. CDR3 length: 15 amino acids. J lost 7 bases, V lost 2 bases, and 7 bases had no gene match. The CDR3 is CASSLYGTGGREQYF. CDR3 nucleotides: TGCGCCAGCAGCTTATACGGGACAGGGGGCAGGGAGCAGTACTTC.

This clonotype has a handful of counts. The CDR3 bases are TGTGCCACCACGAGCACGTTCTACGAGCAGTACTTC. Its translation is CATTSTFYEQYF. The genes are TRBV28 and TRBJ2-7; unclear D gene. The ends were cut back, 10 bases at V and 3 bases at J, with 13 bases in the middle. The CDR3 is 12 amino acids. CDR1 is MDHEN and CDR2 is SYDVKM in the germline V gene.

This chain uses TRBV6-2 or TRBV6-3 with TRBJ2-7; tentative D call: TRBD1 (5 bases). V dropped 4 bases and J dropped 3 bases, with 13 bases sitting between them. Per germline, CDR1 MNHEY and CDR2 SVGEGT. This CDR3 comprises 14 residues. The CDR3 DNA follows: TGTGCCAGCAGTTTGCACGTCAGGGACTACGAGCAGTACTTC. It translates to CASSLHVRDYEQYF.

The rearrangement uses TRBV30 and TRBJ2-1, with D perhaps TRBD1 (6 bases). In germline, CDR1 is GTSNPN, CDR2 SVGIG (reference sequence). The V end lost 0 bases, the J end lost 2 bases, and 11 bases lay between the germline ends. The CDR3 is 15 residues long. DNA for the CDR3: TGTGCCTGGAGTGTTCAGGGGAGCCCCTACAATGAGCAGTTCTTC. Translated, it gives CAWSVQGSPYNEQFF.

This sequence joins TRBV29-1 and TRBJ2-5; tentative D call: TRBD1 (5 bases). This CDR3 is built from 10 residues. Germline lookup yields CDR1 SQVTM and CDR2 ANQGSEA. Trimming stripped 0 bases from V and 13 bases from J, with 9 bases between. The CDR3 loop is CSVEDKGPYF. The CDR3 DNA follows: TGCAGCGTTGAAGACAAGGGGCCGTACTTC.

This clonotype occurred many times. Here the CDR3 reads CAISEERGWGTQYF. CDR3 in DNA: TGTGCCATCAGTGAGGAAAGGGGATGGGGGACCCAGTACTTC. The V gene is TRBV10-3, the J gene TRBJ2-5; weak D call: TRBD1 (5 bases). The CDR3 sequence is 14 residues long. Germline-derived CDR1 and CDR2 are ENHRY and SYGVKD. The germline V and J ends were trimmed by 2 bases and 7 bases, with 14 bases remaining between them.

The chain uses TRBV7-2 and TRBJ2-7, with D possibly matching TRBD1 (5 bases). V was pared by 2 bases and J by 5 bases, with 16 bases between. CDR3 length: 15 residues. The germline V gene encodes CDR1 SGHTA and CDR2 FQGNSA. Here the CDR3 reads CASSLPLGVRDEQYF. DNA for the CDR3: TGTGCCAGCAGCTTACCCCTAGGAGTCAGGGACGAGCAGTACTTC.

The gene calls are TRBV5-5 and TRBJ2-2; possible D gene TRBD2, 5 bases. V was shortened by 0 bases and J by 7 bases, with 13 bases between the two germline ends. The V gene's germline CDR1 is SGHKS and CDR2 YYEKEE (reference sequence). The CDR3 spans 15 residues. The CDR3 reads CASSLAGKKGGELFF. The CDR3 DNA reads TGTGCCAGCAGCTTGGCGGGGAAAAAGGGCGGGGAGCTGTTTTTT.

This clonotype has a handful of counts. The chain carries TRBV6-1 and TRBJ2-1; 8 bases match TRBD2. Germline V gives CDR1 MNHNS, CDR2 SASEGT. V shed 9 bases and J 6 bases; nucleotides not matched to a gene: 13. There are 15 residues in the CDR3. Here the CDR3 reads CASRKSGSSVNEQFF. For the CDR3, the DNA is TGTGCCAGTCGTAAAAGCGGGAGTTCGGTCAATGAGCAGTTCTTC.

The sample holds a few counts of this clonotype. The chain uses TRBV27 and TRBJ2-5; 7 bases are a match to TRBD2. Per germline, CDR1 MNHEY and CDR2 SMNVEV (reference sequence). This CDR3 comprises 13 residues. The trim removed 6 bases at V and 5 bases at J, leaving 6 bases unmatched. CDR3 bases: TGTGCCAGCAGCCTCGGGAGGATGGAGACCCAGTACTTC. It translates to CASSLGRMETQYF.

V gene TRBV12-3 or TRBV12-4 combines with J gene TRBJ1-5; D ambiguous. The V and J ends lost 5 bases and 0 bases respectively, with 14 bases between them. There are 16 residues in the CDR3. In nucleotides, the CDR3 is TGTGCCAGCAGTCAACGACCCCTCAGTAGCAATCAGCCCCAGCATTTT. Protein product: CASSQRPLSSNQPQHF.

The chain employs TRBV5-1 and TRBJ2-7; a possible D gene is TRBD2 (6 bases). This CDR3 is built from 14 residues. Germline V CDR1 and CDR2: SGHRS, YFSETQ. Deletions cut 4 bases from V and 2 bases from J, with 13 bases between. The CDR3 nucleotides are TGCGCCAGCAGCCGGCGGGACGGAGCCTACGAGCAGTACTTC. It is translated as CASSRRDGAYEQYF.

This clonotype was observed a few times. The V gene is TRBV7-8, the J gene TRBJ2-7; unclear D gene. Trimming cost V 0 bases and J 5 bases, with 8 bases left between them. From germline, CDR1 is SGHVS and CDR2 FQNEAQ. The CDR3 contains 13 residues. The DNA for the CDR3 is TGTGCCAGCAGCTTAGCCTGGGTTCACGAGCAGTACTTC. It codes for CASSLAWVHEQYF. The variable domain in full, completed from reference TRBV7-8 and TRBJ2-7, reads GAGVSQSPRYKVAKRGQDVALRCDPISGHVSLFWYQQALGQGPEFLTYFQNEAQLDKSGLPSDRFFAERPEGSVSTLKIQRTQQEDSAVYLCASSLAWVHEQYFGPGTRLTVT.

Ten or more counts support this clonotype. The chain couples TRBV12-3 or TRBV12-4 to TRBJ1-1, with a possible D match to TRBD1 (5 bases). V lost 5 bases and J lost 4, with 17 bases in between. The CDR3 is 15 residues long. This chain's CDR3 is CASSLTGPVSTEAFF. In DNA, the CDR3 is TGTGCCAGCAGTCTCACGGGGCCTGTGAGCACTGAAGCTTTCTTT.

The V and J genes are TRBV12-3 or TRBV12-4 and TRBJ2-7, with D perhaps matching TRBD2 (5 bases). V was cut by 0 bases and J by 4 bases, with 13 bases left in between. This CDR3 is built from 15 residues. CDR3 bases: TGTGCCAGCAGTTTAGCGGGGAGTGGGTATTACGAGCAGTACTTC. Encoded protein: CASSLAGSGYYEQYF.

This clonotype was seen a handful of times. This CDR3 is CASSQETSGSVGGELFF. Here the CDR3 DNA reads TGTGCCAGCAGCCAAGAGACTAGCGGGTCTGTGGGCGGGGAGCTGTTTTTT. V and J are TRBV4-2 and TRBJ2-2; 10 bases match TRBD2. The trim removed 0 bases at V and 7 bases at J, leaving 8 bases unmatched. CDR3 length: 17 residues. Germline assignment: CDR1 LGHNA and CDR2 YNFKEQ.

The gene calls are TRBV20-1 and TRBJ2-2; D gene ambiguous. The CDR3 is 13 amino acids. Looked up from germline, CDR1 is DFQATT and CDR2 is SNEGSKA (reference sequence). Trimming cost V 1 base and J 0 bases, with 3 bases left between them. As DNA, the CDR3 is TGCAGTGCTAGAGTCCCGAACACCGGGGAGCTGTTTTTT. This sequence encodes CSARVPNTGELFF.

The chain couples TRBV6-1 to TRBJ2-7; D is perhaps TRBD1 (7 bases). The CDR3 extends over 14 amino acids. CDR1 is MNHNS, CDR2 SASEGT, per germline. Trimming stripped 6 bases from V and 0 bases from J, with 12 bases between. As DNA, the CDR3 is TGTGCCAGCAGCCCAGGGGGAGGCTCCTACGAGCAGTACTTC. It codes for CASSPGGGSYEQYF.